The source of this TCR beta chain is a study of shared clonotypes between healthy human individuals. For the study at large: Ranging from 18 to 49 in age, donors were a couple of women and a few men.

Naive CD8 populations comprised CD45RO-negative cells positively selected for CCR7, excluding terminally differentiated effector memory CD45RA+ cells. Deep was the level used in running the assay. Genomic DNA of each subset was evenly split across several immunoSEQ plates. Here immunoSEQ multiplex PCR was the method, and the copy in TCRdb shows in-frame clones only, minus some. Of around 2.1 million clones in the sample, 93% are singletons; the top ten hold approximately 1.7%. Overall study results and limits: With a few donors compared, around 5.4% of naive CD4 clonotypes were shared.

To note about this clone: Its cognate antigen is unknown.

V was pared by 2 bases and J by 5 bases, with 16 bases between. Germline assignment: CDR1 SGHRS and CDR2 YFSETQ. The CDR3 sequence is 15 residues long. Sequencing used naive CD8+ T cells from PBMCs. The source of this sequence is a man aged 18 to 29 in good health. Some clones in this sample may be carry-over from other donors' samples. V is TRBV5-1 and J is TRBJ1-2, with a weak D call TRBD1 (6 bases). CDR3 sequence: CASSLQGGEKYGYTF. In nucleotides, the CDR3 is TGCGCCAGCAGCTTACAGGGTGGGGAAAAATATGGCTACACCTTC.